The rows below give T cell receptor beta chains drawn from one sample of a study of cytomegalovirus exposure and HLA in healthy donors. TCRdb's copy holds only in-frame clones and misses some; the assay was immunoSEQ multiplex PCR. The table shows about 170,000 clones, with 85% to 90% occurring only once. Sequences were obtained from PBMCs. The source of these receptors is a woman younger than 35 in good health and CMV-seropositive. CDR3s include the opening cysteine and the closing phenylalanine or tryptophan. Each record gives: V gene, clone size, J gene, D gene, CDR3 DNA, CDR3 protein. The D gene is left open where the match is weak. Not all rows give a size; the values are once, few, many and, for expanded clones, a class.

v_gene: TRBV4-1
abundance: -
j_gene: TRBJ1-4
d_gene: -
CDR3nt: TGCGCCAGCAGCGATGCAGGGTTTGAAAAACTGTTTTTT
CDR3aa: CASSDAGFEKLFF

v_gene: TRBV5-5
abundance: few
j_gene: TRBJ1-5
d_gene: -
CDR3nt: TGTGCCAGCAGCTTAGGACACCTGTATCAGCCCCAGCATTTT
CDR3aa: CASSLGHLYQPQHF

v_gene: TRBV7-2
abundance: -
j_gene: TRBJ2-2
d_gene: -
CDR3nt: TGTGCCAGCAGCTTGGCAGGGGGGACCGGGGAGCTGTTTTTT
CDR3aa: CASSLAGGTGELFF

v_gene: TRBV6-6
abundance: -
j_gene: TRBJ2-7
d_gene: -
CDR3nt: TGTGCCAGCAGTGGTAAGAGGGTGGTCCTGGGGGAGCAGTACTTC
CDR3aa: CASSGKRVVLGEQYF

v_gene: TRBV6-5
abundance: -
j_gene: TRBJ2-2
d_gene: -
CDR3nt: TGTGCCAGCAGTTACGGGGGACAGAACACCGGGGAGCTGTTTTTT
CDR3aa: CASSYGGQNTGELFF

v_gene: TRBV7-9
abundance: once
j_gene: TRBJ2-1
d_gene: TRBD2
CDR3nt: TGTGCCAGCAGCTCAAGCGGGAGGGTAAACAATGAGCAGTTCTTC
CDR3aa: CASSSSGRVNNEQFF

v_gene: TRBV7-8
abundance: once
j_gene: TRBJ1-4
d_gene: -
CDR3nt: TGTGCCAGCAGCTTAGGCCTGCGAGCCACTAATGAAAAACTGTTTTTT
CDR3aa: CASSLGLRATNEKLFF

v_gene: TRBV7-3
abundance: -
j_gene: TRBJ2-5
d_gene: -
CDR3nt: TGTGCCAGCAGCTTAATTTCTCAAGAGACCCAGTACTTC
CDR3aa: CASSLISQETQYF

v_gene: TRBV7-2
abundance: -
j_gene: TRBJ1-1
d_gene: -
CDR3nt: TGTGCCAGCAGCGCAGGGAGGGGCAACCTACGGGCTTTCTTT
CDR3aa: CASSAGRGNLRAFF

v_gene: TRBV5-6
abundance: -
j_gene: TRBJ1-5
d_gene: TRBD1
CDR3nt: TGTGCCAGCAGTTCCGGTACAGGGGGGTACTCTCAGCCCCAGCATTTT
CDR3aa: CASSSGTGGYSQPQHF

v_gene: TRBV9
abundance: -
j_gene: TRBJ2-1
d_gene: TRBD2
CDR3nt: TGTGCCAGCAGCGTAGGGGACGGGAGGGTGAATGAGCAGTTCTTC
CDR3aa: CASSVGDGRVNEQFF

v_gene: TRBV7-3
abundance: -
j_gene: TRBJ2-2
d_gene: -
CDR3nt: TGTGCCAGCAGCTTCTTAGCTGCGGGGGAGCTGTTTTTT
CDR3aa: CASSFLAAGELFF

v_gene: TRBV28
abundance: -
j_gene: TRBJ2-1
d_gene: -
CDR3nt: TGTGCCAGCAGTTTAGCAGATGAGCAGTTCTTC
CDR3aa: CASSLADEQFF

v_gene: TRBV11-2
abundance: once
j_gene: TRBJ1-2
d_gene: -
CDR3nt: TGTGCCAGCAGTCATAGTAACTATGGCTACACCTTC
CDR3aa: CASSHSNYGYTF

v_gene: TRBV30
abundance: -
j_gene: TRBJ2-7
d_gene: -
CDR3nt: TGTGCCTGCGGTGACTACGAGCAGTACTTC
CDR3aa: CACGDYEQYF

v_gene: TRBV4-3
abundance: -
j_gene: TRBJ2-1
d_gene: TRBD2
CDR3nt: TGCGCCAGCAGCCAAGGGACTAGCGGGAAATCCTACAATGAGCAGTTCTTC
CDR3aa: CASSQGTSGKSYNEQFF

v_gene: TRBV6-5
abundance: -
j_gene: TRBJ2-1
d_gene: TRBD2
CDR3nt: TGTGCCAGCAGTTCGATAAGCGGGAGGCTGCACAATGAGCAGTTCTTC
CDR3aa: CASSSISGRLHNEQFF

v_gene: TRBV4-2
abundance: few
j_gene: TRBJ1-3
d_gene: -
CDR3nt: TGTGCCAGCAGCCTCTATTGGACAACGCTAGGAAACACCATATATTTT
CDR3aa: CASSLYWTTLGNTIYF

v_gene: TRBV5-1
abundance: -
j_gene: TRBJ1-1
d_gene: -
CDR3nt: TGCGCCAGCCGTCCGGGGTGGAAGGACACTGAAGCTTTCTTT
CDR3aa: CASRPGWKDTEAFF

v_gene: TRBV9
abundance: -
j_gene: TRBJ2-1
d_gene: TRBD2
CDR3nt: TGTGCCAGCAGCGTAGGCGGAGCGGGAGGGTACAATGAGCAGTTCTTC
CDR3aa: CASSVGGAGGYNEQFF

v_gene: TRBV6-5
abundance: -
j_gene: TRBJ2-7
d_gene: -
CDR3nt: TGTGCCAGCAGGCCTAACCCGATTAGAGAGCAGTACTTC
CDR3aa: CASRPNPIREQYF

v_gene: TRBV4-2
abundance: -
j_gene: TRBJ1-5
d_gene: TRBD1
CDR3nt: TGTGCCAGCAGCCAGGGTTCAGGGGGTAGCAATCAGCCCCAGCATTTT
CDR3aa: CASSQGSGGSNQPQHF

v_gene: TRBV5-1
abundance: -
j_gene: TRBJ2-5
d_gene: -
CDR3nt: TGCGCCAGCAGCTTAGGACAGTTGGTAGAGACCCAGTACTTC
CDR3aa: CASSLGQLVETQYF

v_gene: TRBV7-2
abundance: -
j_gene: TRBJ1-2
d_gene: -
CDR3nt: TGTGCCAGCAGCCTGACAGCCCCCTATGGCTACACCTTC
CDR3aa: CASSLTAPYGYTF

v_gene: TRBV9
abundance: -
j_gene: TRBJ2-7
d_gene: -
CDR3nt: TGTGCCAGCAGCGTAGGGGGCAGTCACGAGCAGTACTTC
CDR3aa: CASSVGGSHEQYF